Given below is one T cell receptor (beta chain) in context. These data belong to a study of blood T cell repertoires in COVID-19. In the original analysis: How many nucleated cells were present was estimated from reference gene primer amplification. Method: immunoSEQ multiplex PCR; TCRdb's copy keeps in-frame clones and lacks some. That table is the source of V, J and clone size, and D and trimming were worked out from the DNA. The sample lists 150,000 or so clones; about 83% were seen once. CDR3 length equals 12 residues. J lost 8 bases, V lost 5 bases, and 4 bases had no gene match. Germline V gives CDR1 LGHDT, CDR2 YNNKEL (reference sequence).

The J gene is TRBJ1-2, the V gene TRBV3-1 (or the pseudogene TRBV3-2); TRBD1 agrees at 8 bases. The sequencing sample was made of peripheral blood. The source is an older woman with COVID-19, enrolled during active disease. CDR3 in amino acids: CASSIQGDGYTF. The CDR3 coding sequence is TGTGCCAGCAGCATACAGGGGGACGGCTACACCTTC.